Listed below are T cell receptor beta chains from one sample, sequenced in a study of cytomegalovirus exposure and HLA in healthy donors. Sequencing used immunoSEQ multiplex PCR; TCRdb keeps in-frame clones, though not all of them. The data show over 200,000 clones, around 87% seen once. Sequenced material: PBMCs. The receptors originated from a young woman in good health and CMV-seronegative. Each CDR3 is given with its conserved first and last residue. Each record gives: CDR3 protein, D gene, V gene. A D gene is named only where the DNA matches it firmly.

CDR3: CASSDYRSNQPQHF
D: .
V: TRBV7-2

CDR3: CASRKGLAGGLSTDTQYF
D: TRBD2
V: TRBV11-3

CDR3: CATAQGNNEQFF
D: .
V: TRBV15

CDR3: CASSLPGYRHNEQFF
D: .
V: TRBV7-2

CDR3: CASSPRHRHPGNTIYF
D: .
V: TRBV9

CDR3: CASSWDSGGAMDTQYF
D: TRBD2
V: TRBV5-4

CDR3: CASSDSSGGADTQYF
D: TRBD2
V: TRBV6-4

CDR3: CAIRGLVHNEQFF
D: TRBD2
V: TRBV10-3

CDR3: CASSYAGSPNTEAFF
D: .
V: TRBV6-5

CDR3: CASIPGGGTEAFF
D: TRBD1
V: TRBV10-2

CDR3: CARTEGGNQPQHF
D: .
V: TRBV21-1

CDR3: CASSLAVGVYNEQFF
D: .
V: TRBV5-8

CDR3: CASSRQGNQPQHF
D: TRBD1
V: TRBV7-2

CDR3: CASSIRTGGNSPLHF
D: .
V: TRBV19

CDR3: CASSLLGLSNQPQHF
D: .
V: TRBV5-6

CDR3: CASSLGQGGRGELFF
D: .
V: TRBV28

CDR3: CASRRDRGRPLNYGYTF
D: TRBD1
V: TRBV28

CDR3: CASSLVGAEGYGYTF
D: .
V: TRBV7-8

CDR3: CASSLNSGNTIYF
D: .
V: TRBV7-2

CDR3: CASSQTKNPYEQYF
D: .
V: TRBV7-9

CDR3: CSVRGQASGELFF
D: TRBD1
V: TRBV29-1

CDR3: CATSVQIAGAQETQYF
D: TRBD2
V: TRBV15

CDR3: CASSDKRGSADTQYF
D: TRBD2
V: TRBV2

CDR3: CASSLKTATASNQPQHF
D: .
V: TRBV5-8

CDR3: CASSTGGRGGYQPQHF
D: .
V: TRBV28

CDR3: CASSQVKGLAGSDTQYF
D: TRBD2
V: TRBV4-1

CDR3: CASSTHQGVNTEAFF
D: TRBD1
V: TRBV5-4

CDR3: CASKRTDTQYF
D: .
V: TRBV28

CDR3: CASSAGSGELFF
D: .
V: TRBV7-9

CDR3: CASSLSGLSNNSPLHF
D: .
V: TRBV27

CDR3: CASRIGTRNTEAFF
D: .
V: TRBV27

CDR3: CAWSVQEETQYF
D: .
V: TRBV30

CDR3: CASRERQGLNTEAFF
D: TRBD1
V: TRBV7-9

CDR3: CASSREGNTIYF
D: .
V: TRBV7-2

CDR3: CASSAGVPSSGNTIYF
D: .
V: TRBV5-4

CDR3: CASSQVLTGDPSNEKLFF
D: TRBD1
V: TRBV4-1

CDR3: CASRPGQGSYEQYF
D: TRBD1
V: TRBV6-5

CDR3: CASSEGVSSGGLKQFF
D: TRBD2
V: TRBV6-4